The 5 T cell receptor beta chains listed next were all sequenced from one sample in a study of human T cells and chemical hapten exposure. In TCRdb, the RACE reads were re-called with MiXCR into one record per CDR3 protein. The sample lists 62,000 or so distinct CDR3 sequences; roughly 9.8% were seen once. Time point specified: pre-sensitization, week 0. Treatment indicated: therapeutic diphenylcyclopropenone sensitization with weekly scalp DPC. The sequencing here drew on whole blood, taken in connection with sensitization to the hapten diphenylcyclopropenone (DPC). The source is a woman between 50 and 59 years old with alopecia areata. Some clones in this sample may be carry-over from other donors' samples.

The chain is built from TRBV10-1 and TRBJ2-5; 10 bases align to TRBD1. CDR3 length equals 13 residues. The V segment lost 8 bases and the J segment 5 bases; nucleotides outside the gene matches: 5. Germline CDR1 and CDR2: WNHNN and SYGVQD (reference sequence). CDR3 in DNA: TGCGCCAGCGGCGGGACAGGGGCGGAGACCCAGTACTTC. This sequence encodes CASGGTGAETQYF.

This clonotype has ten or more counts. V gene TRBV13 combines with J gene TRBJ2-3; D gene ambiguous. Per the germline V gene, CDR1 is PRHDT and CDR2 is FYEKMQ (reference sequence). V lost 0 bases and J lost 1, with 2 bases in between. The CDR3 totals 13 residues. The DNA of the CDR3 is TGTGCCAGCAGCTTAGGGGGCACAGATACGCAGTATTTT. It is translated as CASSLGGTDTQYF.

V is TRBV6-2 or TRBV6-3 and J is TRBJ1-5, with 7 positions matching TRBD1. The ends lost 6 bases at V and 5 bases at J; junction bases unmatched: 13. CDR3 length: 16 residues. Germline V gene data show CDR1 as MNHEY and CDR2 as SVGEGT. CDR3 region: CASSRRQGAAHQPQHF. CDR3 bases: TGTGCCAGCAGCCGTCGACAGGGAGCTGCCCATCAGCCCCAGCATTTT.

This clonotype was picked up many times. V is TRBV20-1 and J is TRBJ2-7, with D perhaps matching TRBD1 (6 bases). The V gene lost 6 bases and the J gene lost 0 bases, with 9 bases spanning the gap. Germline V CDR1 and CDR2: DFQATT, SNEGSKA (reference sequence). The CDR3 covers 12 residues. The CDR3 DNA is TGCAGTGCCGGACAGTTCTCCTACGAGCAGTACTTC. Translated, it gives CSAGQFSYEQYF.

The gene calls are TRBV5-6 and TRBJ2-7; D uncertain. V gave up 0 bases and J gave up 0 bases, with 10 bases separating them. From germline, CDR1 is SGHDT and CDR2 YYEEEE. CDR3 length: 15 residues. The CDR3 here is CASSLEGSRSYEQYF. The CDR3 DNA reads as TGTGCCAGCAGCTTGGAGGGATCCCGCTCCTACGAGCAGTACTTC. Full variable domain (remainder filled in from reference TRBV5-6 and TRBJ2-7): DAGVTQSPTHLIKTRGQQVTLRCSPKSGHDTVSWYQQALGQGPQFIFQYYEEEERQRGNFPDRFSGHQFPNYSSELNVNALLLGDSALYLCASSLEGSRSYEQYFGPGTRLTVT.